Presented here are 3 T cell receptor beta chains from one specimen sequenced in a study of cytomegalovirus exposure and HLA in healthy donors. The PCR contained 60 Vbeta and 13 Jbeta primers. Assay used: immunoSEQ multiplex PCR; TCRdb lists only in-frame clones, some missing. The listing contains under 120,000 clones. The sample consisted of PBMCs. These receptors were obtained from a man between 45 and 60 years old in good health and CMV-seronegative.

The rearrangement links TRBV5-4 to TRBJ1-1; 12 positions agree with TRBD1. The V gene's germline CDR1 is SGHNT and CDR2 YYREEE (reference sequence). J lost 4 bases, V lost 2 bases, and 9 bases had no gene match. The CDR3 is 17 amino acids. CDR3 DNA: TGTGCCAGCAGCTTCCGGGACAGGGGGCGGACGGGCACTGAAGCTTTCTTT. This gives the protein CASSFRDRGRTGTEAFF. The full variable domain, with the rest looked up from reference TRBV5-4 and TRBJ1-1, is ETGVTQSPTHLIKTRGQQVTLRCSSQSGHNTVSWYQQALGQGPQFIFQYYREEENGRGNFPPRFSGLQFPNYSSELNVNALELDDSALYLCASSFRDRGRTGTEAFFGQGTRLTVV.

J is TRBJ1-1 and V is TRBV2, with D perhaps matching TRBD1 (6 bases). This CDR3 contains 15 residues. The V gene's germline CDR1 is SNHLY and CDR2 FYNNEI. The V and J ends lost 2 bases and 4 bases respectively, with 14 bases between them. The CDR3, as DNA: TGTGCCAGCAGTGAAATGGGGGCAGGGGTCACTGAAGCTTTCTTT. This sequence encodes CASSEMGAGVTEAFF.

About this clone itself: Other DNA variants within this sample encode the same CDR3. The chain uses TRBV30 and TRBJ2-3; possibly TRBD2 for D (5 bases). V was trimmed by 0 bases and J by 6 bases, leaving 7 bases between them. Germline loops: CDR1 GTSNPN, CDR2 SVGIG (reference sequence). This CDR3 has 12 residues. CDR3 bases: TGTGCCTGGAGTGTAGGCGGGGATACGCAGTATTTT. This codes for CAWSVGGDTQYF. Filled out from reference TRBV30 and TRBJ2-3, the complete variable domain reads SQTIHQWPATLVQPVGSPLSLECTVEGTSNPNLYWYRQAAGRGLQLLFYSVGIGQISSEVPQNLSASRPQDRQFILSSKKLLLSDSGFYLCAWSVGGDTQYFGPGTRLTVL.